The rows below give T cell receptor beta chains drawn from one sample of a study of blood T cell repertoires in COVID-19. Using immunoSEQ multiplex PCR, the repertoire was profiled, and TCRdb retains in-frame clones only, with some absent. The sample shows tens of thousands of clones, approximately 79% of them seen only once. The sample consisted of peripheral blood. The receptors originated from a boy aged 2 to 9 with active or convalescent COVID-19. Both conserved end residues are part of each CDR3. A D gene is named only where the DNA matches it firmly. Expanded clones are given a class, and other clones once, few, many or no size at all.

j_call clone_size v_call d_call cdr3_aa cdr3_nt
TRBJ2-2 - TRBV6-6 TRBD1 CASKAGTATGELFF TGTGCCAGCAAGGCCGGGACAGCCACCGGGGAGCTGTTTTTT
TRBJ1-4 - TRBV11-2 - CASSLIPGRYEKLFF TGTGCCAGCAGCTTAATACCGGGGAGATATGAAAAACTGTTTTTT
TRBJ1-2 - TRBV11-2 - CASSFDPDRYGYTF TGTGCCAGCAGCTTTGATCCTGACAGATATGGCTACACCTTC
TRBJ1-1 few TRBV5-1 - CASSLTANTEAFF TGCGCCAGCAGCTTGACAGCCAACACTGAAGCTTTCTTT
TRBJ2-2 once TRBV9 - CASSPDLGLLTGELFF TGTGCCAGCAGCCCCGACCTCGGACTACTCACCGGGGAGCTGTTTTTT
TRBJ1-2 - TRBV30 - CAWTTGNYGYTF TGTGCCTGGACGACTGGAAACTATGGCTACACCTTC
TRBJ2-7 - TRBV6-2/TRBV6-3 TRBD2 CASSFKPGLADSYEQYF TGTGCCAGCAGTTTCAAGCCGGGACTAGCGGACTCCTACGAGCAGTACTTC
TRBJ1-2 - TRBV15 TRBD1 CATSRYTGDGYTF TGTGCCACCAGCAGGTATACAGGGGACGGCTACACCTTC
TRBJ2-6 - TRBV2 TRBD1 CASSLRTGGLLSGANVLTF TGTGCCAGCAGCTTACGGACAGGGGGACTCCTCTCTGGGGCCAACGTCCTGACTTTC
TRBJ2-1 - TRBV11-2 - CASSTTAALYNEQFF TGTGCCAGCAGTACAACAGCTGCCCTCTACAATGAGCAGTTCTTC
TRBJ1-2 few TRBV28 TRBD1 CASRTRTGGMGYTF TGTGCCAGCAGAACCAGGACAGGGGGCATGGGCTACACCTTC
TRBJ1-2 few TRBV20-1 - CSASVRNYGYTF TGCAGTGCTAGTGTCAGAAACTATGGCTACACCTTC
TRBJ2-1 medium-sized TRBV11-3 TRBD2 CASSLDPGLAEQFF TGTGCCAGCAGCTTAGATCCGGGACTAGCGGAGCAGTTCTTC
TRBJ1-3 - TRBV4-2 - CASSQDVDRSGNTIYF TGTGCCAGCAGCCAAGATGTCGACAGGTCTGGAAACACCATATATTTT
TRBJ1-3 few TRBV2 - CASTQISGNTIYF TGTGCCAGCACTCAGATCTCTGGAAACACCATATATTTT
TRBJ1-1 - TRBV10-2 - CASLRGDTEAFF TGCGCCTCCCTCCGGGGGGACACTGAAGCTTTCTTT
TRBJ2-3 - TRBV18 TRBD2 CASSPPLAGADTQYF TGTGCCAGCTCACCCCCTCTAGCGGGAGCTGATACGCAGTATTTT
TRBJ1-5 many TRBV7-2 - CASSPNRVDQPQHF TGTGCCAGCAGCCCGAACAGGGTGGATCAGCCCCAGCATTTT
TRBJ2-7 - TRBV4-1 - CASSQADTNYEQYF TGCGCCAGCAGCCAAGCAGACACCAACTACGAGCAGTACTTC
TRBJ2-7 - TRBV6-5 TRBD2 CASRWLSGSNYEQYF TGTGCCAGCCGTTGGCTTAGCGGGAGTAACTACGAGCAGTACTTC
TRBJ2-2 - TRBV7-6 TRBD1 CASSHDRAPSTGELFF TGTGCCAGCAGCCATGACAGGGCCCCGAGCACCGGGGAGCTGTTTTTT
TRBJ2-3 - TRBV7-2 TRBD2 CASSLSGTLDTQYF TGTGCCAGCAGCCTGAGCGGGACCTTAGATACGCAGTATTTT
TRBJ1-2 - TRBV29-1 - CSVEGWGGDGYGYTF TGCAGCGTTGAGGGTTGGGGGGGCGACGGCTATGGCTACACCTTC
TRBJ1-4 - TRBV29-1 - CSVGKGSGEKLFF TGCAGCGTCGGAAAAGGCAGCGGGGAAAAACTGTTTTTT
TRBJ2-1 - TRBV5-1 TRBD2 CASSLVGSGGDNEQFF TGCGCCAGCAGCTTGGTCGGTAGCGGGGGGGACAATGAGCAGTTCTTC
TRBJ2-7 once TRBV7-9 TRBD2 CASSLEIVAGDEQYF TGTGCCAGCAGCTTAGAAATTGTCGCGGGAGACGAGCAGTACTTC
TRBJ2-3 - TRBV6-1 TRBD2 CASSDIAGGRDTQYF TGTGCCAGCAGTGATATAGCGGGGGGGAGAGATACGCAGTATTTT
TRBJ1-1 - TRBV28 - CASSPRGIGAFF TGTGCCAGCAGTCCCAGAGGCATCGGGGCTTTCTTT
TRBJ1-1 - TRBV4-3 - CASSPDRTVRNTEAFF TGCGCCAGCAGCCCCGATCGTACAGTCCGGAACACTGAAGCTTTCTTT
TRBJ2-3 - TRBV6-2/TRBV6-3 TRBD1 CASSPGQGADTQYF TGTGCCAGCAGTCCGGGACAGGGGGCAGATACGCAGTATTTT
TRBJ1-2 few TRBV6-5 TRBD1 CASSYRYTGDGYTF TGTGCCAGCAGTTACCGATACACAGGGGATGGCTACACCTTC
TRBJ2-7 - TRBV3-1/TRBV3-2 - CASSSAGPVLRQYF TGTGCCAGCAGCTCGGCAGGTCCGGTTTTACGGCAGTACTTC
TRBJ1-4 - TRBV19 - CASTRDPFVAEKLFF TGTGCCAGTACTCGAGACCCGTTTGTAGCCGAAAAACTGTTTTTT
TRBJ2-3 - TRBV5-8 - CASSHRRSTDTQYF TGTGCCAGCAGCCACAGACGTAGCACAGATACGCAGTATTTT
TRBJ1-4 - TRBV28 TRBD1 CASRKGQRQGPTEKLFF TGTGCCAGCAGAAAGGGGCAAAGACAGGGGCCGACCGAAAAACTGTTTTTT
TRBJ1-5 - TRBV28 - CASSLLARLSNQPQHF TGTGCCAGCAGTTTACTCGCCAGACTTAGCAATCAGCCCCAGCATTTT
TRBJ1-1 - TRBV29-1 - CSVEFARGNTEAFF TGCAGCGTTGAATTTGCACGGGGGAACACTGAAGCTTTCTTT
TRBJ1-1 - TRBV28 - CASSLGGAGWQNTEAFF TGTGCCAGCAGTTTAGGGGGGGCGGGTTGGCAGAACACTGAAGCTTTCTTT
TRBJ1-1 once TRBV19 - CASTQGRTEAFF TGTGCCAGTACCCAGGGGCGGACTGAAGCTTTCTTT
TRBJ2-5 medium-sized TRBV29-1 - CSCLGTGTQYF TGCAGCTGCTTAGGTACAGGGACCCAGTACTTC
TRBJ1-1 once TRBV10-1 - CASSERVGDFMNTEAFF TGCGCCAGCAGTGAGCGGGTAGGAGATTTCATGAACACTGAAGCTTTCTTT
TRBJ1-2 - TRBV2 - CASSETGYGYTF TGTGCCAGCAGTGAGACAGGCTATGGCTACACCTTC
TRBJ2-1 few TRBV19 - CASSMRGENEQFF TGTGCCAGTAGTATGCGCGGGGAAAATGAGCAGTTCTTC
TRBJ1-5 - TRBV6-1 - CASSESGSGNQPQHF TGTGCCAGCAGTGAATCAGGCAGTGGCAATCAGCCCCAGCATTTT
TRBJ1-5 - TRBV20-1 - CSASKVPGAFQPQHF TGCAGTGCTAGTAAGGTCCCAGGGGCATTTCAGCCCCAGCATTTT
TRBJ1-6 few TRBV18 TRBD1 CASSPMTGAYNSPLHF TGTGCCAGCTCACCCATGACAGGGGCGTATAATTCACCCCTCCACTTT
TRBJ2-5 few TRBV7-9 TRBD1 CASSSGQNRQETQYF TGTGCCAGCAGTTCGGGACAGAATCGCCAAGAGACCCAGTACTTC
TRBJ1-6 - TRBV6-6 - CASSYSLYNSPLHF TGTGCCAGCAGTTACTCCCTCTATAATTCACCCCTCCACTTT
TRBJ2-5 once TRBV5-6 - CASSFSSVRGETQYF TGTGCCAGCAGCTTTAGCAGCGTGAGGGGGGAGACCCAGTACTTC
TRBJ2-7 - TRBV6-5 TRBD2 CASSPSGATYEQYF TGTGCCAGCAGTCCCAGCGGGGCTACCTACGAGCAGTACTTC
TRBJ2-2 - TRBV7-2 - CASSLFPGQSGTGELFF TGTGCCAGCAGCTTATTCCCCGGACAGTCCGGGACCGGGGAGCTGTTTTTT
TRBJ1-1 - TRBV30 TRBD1 CAWFDRGRLFF TGTGCCTGGTTCGACAGGGGGCGACTTTTCTTT